This TCR beta chain was captured in a study of T-cell reconstitution after alpha-beta-depleted transplantation in children. General study results and limits: Reportedly, alpha-beta T cells present about two months post-transplant originated from several hundred expanded clones of graft origin. The authors attributed T-cell counts and diversity one year after transplant mostly to newly produced T cells. Diversity of TCRbeta at day 60 was high in some patients, arising from surviving recipient T cells and thymic progenitors.

TCRbeta library construction was performed incorporating unique molecular identifiers. TCRdb re-called the PCR reads with MiXCR, one entry per CDR3 protein. The repertoire holds around 270,000 distinct CDR3 sequences, with 6% to 10% as singletons. Worth noting for this clonotype: What it binds is unknown.

This TCR derives from a female patient aged 2-15 years who had a stem cell transplant for Fanconi anemia, so the T cells may come from the graft donor. Here the sequenced sample was peripheral blood, taken 360 days after TCRalphabeta/CD19-depleted stem cell transplant.

In nucleotides, the CDR3 is TGTGCCTGGAGTGTATCTGGGGCGGACGAGCAGTACTTC. Protein sequence: CAWSVSGADEQYF. This chain connects TRBV30 to TRBJ2-7; possible D gene TRBD1, 5 bases. The CDR3 covers 13 residues. Looked up from germline, CDR1 is GTSNPN and CDR2 is SVGIG (reference sequence). Trimming took 0 bases from V and 5 from J, leaving 11 bases between them.